These 14 T cell receptor beta chains share one sample of origin, sequenced in a study of T cell changes during pregnancy in multiple sclerosis. Profiling relied on immunoSEQ multiplex PCR, and the TCRdb table lists in-frame clones only, not all of them. Here the sample spans about 40,000 clones, around 93% being singletons. The sequences come from CD4+ T cells from peripheral blood mononuclear cells, collected in the third trimester of pregnancy. These receptors were collected from a female donor in good health, enrolled as a control in a pregnancy study.

This clone was picked up one time. The rearrangement joins TRBV5-1 to TRBJ2-7; possible D gene TRBD2, 5 bases. Germline CDR1 and CDR2: SGHRS and YFSETQ. The CDR3 is 15 amino acids. V dropped 0 bases and J dropped 0 bases, with 10 bases sitting between them. CDR3 in amino acids: CASSLALGSSYEQYF. The CDR3 DNA reads as TGCGCCAGCAGCTTGGCCCTGGGGAGCTCCTACGAGCAGTACTTC.

V gene TRBV5-1 combines with J gene TRBJ2-3; 8 nucleotides line up with TRBD2. Trimming took 0 bases from V and 2 from J; bases not matched to a gene: 8. CDR1 and CDR2 from the germline V gene are SGHRS and YFSETQ. This CDR3 is 17 amino acids long. The CDR3 DNA is TGCGCCAGCAGCTTGGCCATTCGCGGGGGGACCACAGATACGCAGTATTTT. It codes for CASSLAIRGGTTDTQYF.

This rearrangement joins TRBV10-1 to TRBJ1-4, with 8 bases aligning to TRBD1. Germline trimming cut 0 bases from V and 7 bases from J; bases unmatched to any gene: 7. This CDR3 is built from 16 residues. Germline CDR1 is WNHNN and CDR2 is SYGVQD (reference sequence). The CDR3 nucleotides are TGCGCCAGCAGTGAGTCGGGGACAGGAGGAGGTGAAAAACTGTTTTTT. Amino acids: CASSESGTGGGEKLFF.

The V and J genes are TRBV7-3 and TRBJ2-1, with 8 bases fitting TRBD2. CDR3 size: 14 residues. V shed 5 bases and J 8 bases; nucleotides not matched to a gene: 8. Germline V gene data show CDR1 as SGHTA and CDR2 as FQGTGA. For the CDR3, the DNA is TGTGCCAGCAGCCCACGGACTAGCAGTTATGAGCAGTTCTTC. It is translated as CASSPRTSSYEQFF.

The chain joins TRBV7-2 to TRBJ2-5; D might be TRBD2 (7 bases). This CDR3 spans 14 amino acids. CDR1 is SGHTA, CDR2 FQGNSA, per germline. Trimming removed 5 bases at V and 8 bases at J, with 18 bases between. The CDR3, as DNA: TGTGCCAGCAGCCTCGGGGGGCAGGGAGGCACCCAGTACTTC. It encodes CASSLGGQGGTQYF.

The CDR3 loop reads CASSLALRGTDTQYF. The CDR3 DNA reads TGTGCCAGCAGCTTAGCATTACGGGGCACAGATACGCAGTATTTT. The V call is TRBV7-9, the J call TRBJ2-3; no clear D gene. Trimming removed 0 bases at V and 1 base at J, with 8 bases between. The CDR3 loop spans 15 amino acids. Germline CDR1 reads SEHNR; CDR2 reads FQNEAQ (reference sequence).

The chain links TRBV27 to TRBJ1-5; 7 positions match TRBD1. CDR1 and CDR2 (germline): MNHEY, SMNVEV (reference sequence). The CDR3 loop spans 15 amino acids. The ends lost 8 bases at V and 5 bases at J; junction bases unmatched: 12. For the CDR3, the DNA is TGTGCCAGCGGGCACCACAGGGGTATGGATCAGCCCCAGCATTTT. It is translated as CASGHHRGMDQPQHF.

The rearrangement links TRBV18 to TRBJ2-7; TRBD1 agrees at 7 bases. The germline gives CDR1 KGHSH, CDR2 LQKENI. Trimming took 4 bases from V and 7 from J; bases not matched to a gene: 13. This CDR3 is 15 amino acids long. The CDR3 sequence is CASSLQGTESGEQYF. Written as DNA, the CDR3 is TGTGCCAGCTCACTACAAGGGACAGAGTCGGGGGAGCAGTACTTC.

This rearrangement joins TRBV18 to TRBJ2-7; 15 bases align to TRBD2. J lost 1 base, V lost 3 bases, and 4 bases had no gene match. Germline values: CDR1 KGHSH, CDR2 LQKENI. The CDR3 extends over 17 amino acids. The CDR3 bases are TGTGCCAGCTCACCGGGACTAGCGGGGGGTACATCCTACGAGCAGTACTTC. This translates into CASSPGLAGGTSYEQYF.

The chain links TRBV5-1 to TRBJ2-2, with 8 positions matching TRBD1. J lost 2 bases, V lost 5 bases, and 2 bases had no gene match. Per germline, CDR1 SGHRS and CDR2 YFSETQ. CDR3 size: 14 residues. The chain's CDR3 is CASRGQVNTGELFF. For the CDR3, the DNA is TGCGCCAGCAGGGGACAGGTTAACACCGGGGAGCTGTTTTTT. The full variable domain, in which reference TRBV5-1 and TRBJ2-2 provide the parts outside the CDR3, is KAGVTQTPRYLIKTRGQQVTLSCSPISGHRSVSWYQQTPGQGLQFLFEYFSETQRNKGNFPGRFSGRQFSNSRSEMNVSTLELGDSALYLCASRGQVNTGELFFGEGSRLTVL.

This sequence joins TRBV7-2 and TRBJ2-7; D perhaps matches TRBD2 (5 bases). Trimming shortened V by 4 bases and J by 4 bases, and 11 bases separated the two germline ends. The CDR3 is 13 amino acids. Germline CDR1 is SGHTA and CDR2 is FQGNSA. The CDR3 sequence: CASSSGGLYEQYF. The DNA of the CDR3 is TGTGCCAGCAGCTCGGGCGGGTTGTACGAGCAGTACTTC.

This clone has just a few counts. CDR3 protein: CASSTQTDTQYF. In DNA, the CDR3 is TGTGCCAGCAGCACTCAAACAGATACGCAGTATTTT. V usage is TRBV9 and J usage is TRBJ2-3; D unresolved. V was cut by 4 bases and J by 3 bases, with 6 bases left in between. CDR1 SGDLS and CDR2 YYNGEE come from the germline V gene. The CDR3 is made up of 12 amino acids.

The V gene is TRBV7-8, the J gene TRBJ2-1, with D maybe TRBD2 (6 bases). Germline V gives CDR1 SGHVS, CDR2 FQNEAQ. V dropped 2 bases and J dropped 9 bases, with 11 bases sitting between them. CDR3 length: 13 residues. Written as DNA, the CDR3 is TGTGCCAGCAGCTTACGGAGGGACGGTGAGCAGTTCTTC. Translating gives CASSLRRDGEQFF.

The chain couples TRBV19 to TRBJ2-7, with 10 bases aligning to TRBD1. Per germline, CDR1 LNHDA and CDR2 SQIVND (reference sequence). With V trimmed by 8 bases and J by 2 bases, 21 bases remained unmatched. There are 19 residues in the CDR3. The chain's CDR3 is CASAPTEGQGPFRPYEQYF. DNA for the CDR3: TGTGCCAGTGCCCCGACGGAGGGACAGGGGCCCTTTCGCCCCTACGAGCAGTACTTC.